Below are 9 T cell receptor beta chains sequenced from a single sample in a study of Graves' ophthalmopathy and Graves' hyperthyroidism. Amplifying from RNA transcripts, the study obtained TCR beta CDR3 regions. RT-PCR in the first round used HTBI primers; a second-round multiplex PCR followed. TCRdb re-analysed the multiplex PCR reads in MiXCR, keeping a single row per CDR3 protein. The sample records 600,000 to 700,000 distinct CDR3 sequences, roughly two fifths being singletons. Sequenced sample: peripheral blood. These receptors originate from an adult man with Graves' ophthalmopathy.

This sequence joins TRBV7-7 and TRBJ2-2, with D uncertain. From germline, CDR1 is SSHAT and CDR2 FNYEAQ (reference sequence). V lost 7 bases to trimming and J lost 6 bases, with 6 bases between them. The CDR3 is 11 amino acids. The DNA of the CDR3 is TGTGCCAGCACCGGGCCCGGGGAGCTGTTTTTT. It specifies CASTGPGELFF.

There are many counts of this clonotype. V gene TRBV6-5 combines with J gene TRBJ2-2; no firm D call. The CDR3 has 12 residues. V gave up 2 bases and J gave up 8 bases, with 6 bases separating them. CDR1 MNHEY and CDR2 SVGAGI come from the germline V gene. The CDR3, as DNA: TGTGCCAGCAGTTACCGACATGGGGAGCTGTTTTTT. It yields the protein CASSYRHGELFF.

Concerning this clonotype: Given the absence of the conserved phenylalanine or tryptophan at the CDR3 end, a read error is likely. J is TRBJ2-5 and V is TRBV7-9; unclear D gene. The ends were cut back, 5 bases at V and 1 base at J, with 8 bases in the middle. This CDR3 spans 13 amino acids. Germline values: CDR1 SEHNR, CDR2 FQNEAQ (reference sequence). The CDR3 bases are TGTGCCAGCAGCCAAGGTTTCCAAGAGACCCAGTACCTC. This sequence encodes CASSQGFQETQYL.

This clonotype was found many times. The gene calls are TRBV12-3 or TRBV12-4 and TRBJ2-5; 11 positions match TRBD2. The J segment lost 2 bases and the V segment lost 7 bases, leaving 3 bases of the junction unmatched. The CDR3 covers 14 residues. The CDR3 region has the DNA TGTGCCAGCAACCGACTAGCGGGACAAGAGACCCAGTACTTC. Translating gives CASNRLAGQETQYF.

This clonotype has only a few counts. The chain links TRBV7-8 to TRBJ2-7; 11 positions match TRBD1. The CDR3 totals 15 residues. The V gene end was trimmed by 5 bases and the J gene end by 2 bases; junction bases not matched to a gene: 5. Germline CDR1 is SGHVS and CDR2 is FQNEAQ. Here the CDR3 reads CASSPPDRGPYEQYF. The CDR3 coding sequence is TGTGCCAGCAGCCCCCCGGACAGGGGGCCCTACGAGCAGTACTTC.

The chain couples TRBV15 to TRBJ1-1, with unresolved D. Looked up from germline, CDR1 is LNHNV and CDR2 is YYDKDF (reference sequence). V dropped 3 bases and J dropped 1 base, with 9 bases sitting between them. There are 14 residues in the CDR3. Here the CDR3 DNA reads TGTGCCACCAGCAGCTTGGGCCAGAACACTGAAGCTTTCTTT. This gives the protein CATSSLGQNTEAFF.

As regards this clonotype: This sequence may be a read error, since a much larger clone differs from it by one base. The gene calls are TRBV12-3 or TRBV12-4 and TRBJ2-7, with a weak D call TRBD2 (6 bases). V was pared by 8 bases and J by 0 bases, with 26 bases between. This CDR3 has 18 amino acids. CDR3 amino acids: CASRSILVGGTSSYEQYF. The CDR3 nucleotides are TGTGCCAGCCGCTCAATCCTTGTGGGCGGGACCAGCTCCTACGAGCAGTACTTC.

The rearrangement links TRBV7-9 to TRBJ2-5, with D maybe TRBD1 (5 bases). Germline V lookup: CDR1 SEHNR, CDR2 FQNEAQ (reference sequence). V lost 5 bases to trimming and J lost 0 bases, with 7 bases between them. This CDR3 comprises 13 residues. The CDR3 is CASSATDQETQYF. CDR3 nucleotide sequence: TGTGCCAGCAGCGCGACAGACCAAGAGACCCAGTACTTC.

This clonotype was counted only a few times. A read error may account for a junction end that differs from germline. This chain joins TRBV2 and TRBJ1-6; TRBD1 agrees at 8 bases. From germline, CDR1 is SNHLY and CDR2 FYNNEI. The CDR3 spans 14 residues. This CDR3 is CASRGAGGNSPLHF. The CDR3 nucleotides are TGTGCTAGCAGGGGGGCAGGGGGCAATTCACCCCTCCACTTT.